The clone carrying this TCR beta chain was found a few times. No antigen is known for it. The data derive from a study of cytomegalovirus exposure and HLA in healthy donors. The overall study: Assignment to the Caucasian-associated ancestry cluster applied to about 80% of the roughly 410 genotyped donors. Broader study findings: Indistinguishable V segments, including TRBV6-2 and TRBV6-3, were excluded. Per a later analysis, approximately 16,000 TCR beta sequences showed association with HLA alleles at 0.05 false discovery rate. Rates of TCR association differed by HLA locus in a later analysis, with DRB1 highest and HLA-C lowest.

The J segment lost 3 bases and the V segment lost 2 bases, leaving 7 bases of the junction unmatched. The CDR3 has 15 residues. Germline V gene sequence: CDR1 SGDLS, CDR2 YYNGEE. PCR used 60 Vbeta primers and 13 Jbeta primers. Sequencing was performed with immunoSEQ multiplex PCR; in TCRdb, only in-frame clones are kept and a portion is missing. In the table there are over 150,000 clones, roughly four fifths of which are singletons. The source of this sequence is a man between 45 and 60 years old in good health and CMV-seropositive. The rearrangement joins TRBV9 to TRBJ2-7, with TRBD2 matching 8 bases. Sequenced: PBMCs. The CDR3 region is CASSVTSGGVYEQYF. CDR3 DNA sequence: TGTGCCAGCAGCGTTACTAGCGGAGGCGTCTACGAGCAGTACTTC.